The 5 T cell receptor beta chains below were found in one sample sequenced in a study of T cells after somatic rescue of genetic block. Some clones are missing from TCRdb's copy, which holds only in-frame ones; the method was immunoSEQ multiplex PCR. This repertoire shows approximately 88,000 clones, 85% to 90% found once; its top ten account for 1.6%. The sequenced sample was peripheral blood mononuclear cells (PBMCs). The receptor set was obtained from a young woman.

The J gene is TRBJ1-2, the V gene TRBV27, with a tentative D call TRBD1 (6 bases). Germline CDR1 reads MNHEY; CDR2 reads SMNVEV (reference sequence). Trimming cost V 5 bases and J 8 bases, with 12 bases left between them. CDR3 length: 12 amino acids. The chain's CDR3 is CASSRTDTGYTF. The CDR3 DNA is TGTGCCAGCAGTCGGACAGACACAGGCTACACCTTC.

This clone occurred once. Other DNA sequences in this sample translate to the same CDR3. The CDR3 DNA follows: TGCGCCAGCAGCCAAGGCAGGGGTGGACAGCCCCAGCATTTT. This codes for CASSQGRGGQPQHF. The chain carries TRBV4-1 and TRBJ1-5; TRBD1 is a possible D gene (6 bases). The CDR3 is 14 amino acids. CDR1 and CDR2 from the germline V gene are MGHRA and YSYEKL. Trimming removed 1 base at V and 7 bases at J, with 11 bases between.

The chain links TRBV2 to TRBJ2-7, with 9 bases fitting TRBD1. The V gene's germline CDR1 is SNHLY and CDR2 FYNNEI. This CDR3 spans 17 amino acids. V lost 4 bases, J lost 0 bases, and 10 bases stayed unmatched. The CDR3 sequence is CASSGGQGTKSSYEQYF. In DNA, the CDR3 is TGTGCCAGCAGTGGGGGACAGGGCACCAAGAGCTCCTACGAGCAGTACTTC.

The genes are TRBV6-5 and TRBJ2-3; weak D call: TRBD1 (5 bases). There are 15 residues in the CDR3. V lost 6 bases, J lost 2 bases, and 15 bases lay in between. The germline gives CDR1 MNHEY, CDR2 SVGAGI. CDR3 in amino acids: CASRAAGHPTDTQYF. The CDR3 bases are TGTGCCAGCAGGGCAGCAGGGCATCCCACAGATACGCAGTATTTT.

This chain connects TRBV25-1 to TRBJ2-7; D is possibly TRBD1 (6 bases). V gave up 2 bases and J gave up 2 bases, with 16 bases separating them. Looked up from germline, CDR1 is MGHDK and CDR2 is SYGVNS. CDR3 length equals 16 residues. The CDR3 bases are TGTGCCAGCAGTGAAACGGCCAGGGGACCTACCTACGAGCAGTACTTC. The encoded protein is CASSETARGPTYEQYF.